One sample yielded the 19 T cell receptor beta chains listed below, sequenced in a study of blood T cells in healthy people across ages. A second PCR of roughly 7 to 11 cycles used a sample-barcoded 5' primer and a J-beta primer mix. TCRdb analysed the 5' RACE reads with MiXCR anew, one entry per CDR3 protein. Found here are around 1,000,000 distinct CDR3 sequences, almost 25% of them singletons; the top ten hold around 0.75%. These same data were also listed under a study on T cells of mothers and their children.

The specimen was blood. The receptor set was obtained from a girl aged 2 to 9 in good health.

This clonotype has only a few counts. The V and J genes are TRBV7-9 and TRBJ2-7, with 12 bases that match TRBD2. The CDR3 spans 15 residues. Trimming took 3 bases from V and 3 from J; bases not matched to a gene: 3. Germline V gene data show CDR1 as SEHNR and CDR2 as FQNEAQ (reference sequence). The CDR3 DNA follows: TGTGCCAGCAGCTTCCAGACTAGCGGGGGCTACGAGCAGTACTTC. Its protein is CASSFQTSGGYEQYF.

This clonotype was seen more than once but under ten times. This chain connects TRBV7-2 to TRBJ1-2; perhaps TRBD1 as D (5 bases). From germline, CDR1 is SGHTA and CDR2 FQGNSA. Trimming removed 1 base from V and 2 bases from J, with 11 bases in between. The CDR3 has 15 amino acids. The DNA of the CDR3 is TGTGCCAGCAGCTTAGATCGGGGGACCAACTATGGCTACACCTTC. It specifies CASSLDRGTNYGYTF.

This clonotype occurred a few times. This chain uses TRBV29-1 with TRBJ2-5; a weak D match, TRBD2 (6 bases). Near its end, the DNA agrees better with TRBJ2-1, so the J call may be wrong. The germline CDR1 and CDR2 sequences are SQVTM and ANQGSEA. This CDR3 is built from 14 residues. The CDR3 region has the DNA TGCAGCGTCCACGGGATGGACTACTACAATGAGCAGTTCTTC. Protein: CSVHGMDYYNEQFF.

The chain uses TRBV2 and TRBJ2-1, with D tentatively TRBD2 (5 bases). The end of the DNA is better explained by TRBJ2-5, so the J call may be wrong. This CDR3 has 14 residues. CDR1 SNHLY and CDR2 FYNNEI come from the germline V gene. The CDR3 DNA follows: TGTGCCAGCAGTGTACGAGCGGACCGAGAGACCCAGTACTTC. Protein product: CASSVRADRETQYF.

The J gene is TRBJ2-1, the V gene TRBV4-2, with 7 bases aligning to TRBD2. V dropped 0 bases and J dropped 8; count of bases not matched to a gene: 7. Germline loops: CDR1 LGHNA, CDR2 YNFKEQ. The length of the CDR3 is 15 residues. The CDR3 DNA reads TGTGCCAGCAGCCAAGAGGGAGGGAGAGGCGATGAGCAGTTCTTC. This translates into CASSQEGGRGDEQFF.

This sequence joins TRBV20-1 and TRBJ2-5, with D possibly TRBD2 on 6 matching bases. The J call may be incorrect, as the DNA end agrees better with TRBJ2-7. CDR1 and CDR2 from the germline V gene are DFQATT and SNEGSKA (reference sequence). The CDR3 is made up of 14 amino acids. The CDR3: CSARAKEGLNEQYF. CDR3 nucleotides: TGCAGTGCCAGGGCGAAGGAGGGCCTGAACGAGCAGTACTTC.

V is TRBV29-1 and J is TRBJ2-5, with TRBD2 matching over 12 bases. TRBJ2-1 explains the end of the DNA better; the J call may be wrong. There are 15 residues in the CDR3. Germline CDR1 and CDR2: SQVTM and ANQGSEA. In DNA, the CDR3 is TGCAGCTCGGGACTAGCGGGTCTCCCCCTCAATGAGCAGTTCTTC. This sequence encodes CSSGLAGLPLNEQFF.

This chain uses TRBV20-1 with TRBJ2-4; D is uncertain. Trimming took 0 bases from V and 6 from J, leaving 9 bases between them. The CDR3 sequence is 13 residues long. Germline V gene data show CDR1 as DFQATT and CDR2 as SNEGSKA (reference sequence). CDR3 sequence (DNA): TGCAGTGCTAGAGATTCGCCGGGAAACATTCAGTACTTC. Its protein product is CSARDSPGNIQYF.

This chain uses TRBV10-3 with TRBJ2-3; 8 positions agree with TRBD1. Trimming at V came to 8 bases and at J to 2 bases, leaving 6 bases not matched to a gene. Per germline, CDR1 ENHRY and CDR2 SYGVKD. The CDR3 is 14 amino acids. This chain's CDR3 is CAIVDRADTDTQYF. The CDR3 region has the DNA TGTGCCATCGTGGACAGGGCCGACACAGATACGCAGTATTTT.

This clonotype was detected a few times. The V and J genes are TRBV20-1 and TRBJ2-7, with D tentatively TRBD1 (6 bases). Germline V lookup: CDR1 DFQATT, CDR2 SNEGSKA (reference sequence). V dropped 6 bases and J dropped 1 base, with 13 bases sitting between them. The CDR3 consists of 13 residues. The CDR3: CSAATTGSYEQYF. The CDR3 region has the DNA TGCAGTGCGGCGACGACAGGATCCTACGAGCAGTACTTC.

This chain uses TRBV7-9 with TRBJ1-3; D unresolved. The CDR3 has 14 amino acids. Germline CDR1 SEHNR, CDR2 FQNEAQ (reference sequence). The germline V and J ends were trimmed by 1 base and 7 bases, with 11 bases remaining between them. The CDR3 spells CASSLETSSNTIYF. CDR3 coding DNA: TGTGCCAGCAGCTTAGAAACTAGCAGCAACACCATATATTTT.

This clonotype was counted between two and nine times. V is TRBV5-6 and J is TRBJ2-6; the D gene is possibly TRBD1 (6 bases). Germline CDR1 SGHDT, CDR2 YYEEEE. Trimming removed 2 bases at V and 12 bases at J, with 15 bases between. This CDR3 contains 14 residues. This CDR3 reads CASSFGQPQGVLTF. The CDR3 coding sequence is TGTGCCAGCAGCTTCGGACAGCCTCAGGGCGTCCTGACTTTC.

This chain connects TRBV5-5 to TRBJ1-1; no firm D call. This CDR3 comprises 13 residues. CDR1 and CDR2 from the germline V gene are SGHKS and YYEKEE (reference sequence). With 4 bases removed from V and 7 bases from J, the gap between germline ends came to 14 bases. CDR3 sequence reads: CASSAQAPLEAFF. CDR3 coding DNA: TGTGCCAGCAGCGCCCAGGCACCGCTTGAAGCTTTCTTT.

The chain recombines TRBV12-3 or TRBV12-4 with TRBJ2-7; D unresolved. This CDR3 is built from 14 residues. V was shortened by 3 bases and J by 1 base, with 10 bases between the two germline ends. The CDR3 nucleotides are TGTGCCAGCAGTTTTGGAGCGCCTTCCTACGAGCAGTACTTC. This sequence encodes CASSFGAPSYEQYF.

This clonotype came up a few times. The chain has TRBV6-6 and TRBJ2-1; D not certain. CDR1 and CDR2 (germline): MNHNY, SVGAGI (reference sequence). The CDR3 is 13 residues long. V was shortened by 4 bases and J by 5 bases, with 9 bases between the two germline ends. CDR3 in DNA: TGTGCCAGCAGTTCGGACGACAACAATGAGCAGTTCTTC. Protein sequence: CASSSDDNNEQFF.

In this sample, this clonotype turned up a few times. The V call is TRBV4-3, the J call TRBJ2-7, with TRBD1 matching 12 bases. V trimming: 0 bases; J trimming: 6 bases; junction bases outside the gene matches: 6. Germline CDR1 and CDR2: LGHNA and YSLEER. This CDR3 spans 16 amino acids. The CDR3 loop reads CASSQEAGQGAFEQYF. Written as DNA, the CDR3 is TGCGCCAGCAGCCAAGAGGCGGGACAGGGGGCGTTCGAGCAGTACTTC.

The CDR3 bases are TGTGCCAGCAGCTCGATCGGGGGGGACACTGAAGCTTTCTTT. It encodes CASSSIGGDTEAFF. The chain joins TRBV7-3 to TRBJ1-1; tentative D call: TRBD1 (5 bases). The germline CDR1 and CDR2 sequences are SGHTA and FQGTGA. CDR3 size: 14 residues. V was clipped by 4 bases and J by 3 bases, with 12 bases between them.

A few counts support this clonotype. V is TRBV20-1 and J is TRBJ2-5; weak D call: TRBD2 (6 bases). Germline V gives CDR1 DFQATT, CDR2 SNEGSKA (reference sequence). The CDR3 covers 14 residues. V dropped 3 bases and J dropped 3 bases, with 14 bases sitting between them. CDR3 sequence: CSASVRGKEETQYF. In DNA form, the CDR3 reads TGCAGTGCTAGTGTCCGGGGGAAGGAAGAGACCCAGTACTTC.

The gene calls are TRBV6-1 and TRBJ1-3; possible D gene TRBD1, 6 bases. The CDR3 length is 16 residues. V was pared by 5 bases and J by 0 bases, with 14 bases between. Germline-derived CDR1 and CDR2 are MNHNS and SASEGT. The CDR3 bases are TGTGCCAGCAGTAGAGGACAGACTAGCTCTGGAAACACCATATATTTT. Protein sequence: CASSRGQTSSGNTIYF.